The 27 T cell receptor beta chains below come from one sample, sequenced in a study of T cells after posttransplantation cyclophosphamide. Sequenced by immunoSEQ multiplex PCR; TCRdb stores in-frame clones only, minus some. The sample holds some 4,500 clones, 75% to 85% seen once. Cyclophosphamide on days +3 and +4 followed busulfan-fludarabine conditioning and a marrow graft. Sequencing used PBMCs, obtained after allogeneic stem cell transplant with posttransplant cyclophosphamide. The origin of the receptors is a male patient between 45 and 59 years old who received an allogeneic stem cell transplant from a related donor and was CMV-positive. The graft donor may account for some of the T cells.

The chain combines TRBV25-1 with TRBJ1-2; 9 nucleotides align to TRBD1. The V gene end was trimmed by 5 bases and the J gene end by 4 bases; junction bases not matched to a gene: 8. Germline V gives CDR1 MGHDK, CDR2 SYGVNS. This CDR3 spans 15 amino acids. The CDR3 here is CASSKPGQGSYGYTF. DNA for the CDR3: TGTGCCAGCAGTAAACCGGGACAGGGATCCTATGGCTACACCTTC.

Only a few counts were recorded for this clone. The rearrangement links TRBV6-1 to TRBJ1-1, with D possibly TRBD1 on 5 matching bases. The CDR3 is 13 amino acids. Per the germline V gene, CDR1 is MNHNS and CDR2 is SASEGT. Trimming took 9 bases from V and 5 from J, leaving 16 bases between them. The CDR3: CASPSGGGTEAFF. The CDR3 DNA is TGTGCCAGTCCCTCTGGGGGAGGGACTGAAGCTTTCTTT.

The chain is built from TRBV5-1 and TRBJ1-3, with D maybe TRBD1 (5 bases). CDR3 length: 17 amino acids. V was shortened by 3 bases and J by 0 bases, with 16 bases between the two germline ends. The V gene's germline CDR1 is SGHRS and CDR2 YFSETQ. As DNA, the CDR3 is TGCGCCAGCAGCTGGGCGGAAGGGGTGTACTCTGGAAACACCATATATTTT. Translating it yields CASSWAEGVYSGNTIYF.

This clone was picked up a small number of times. The V gene is TRBV29-1, the J gene TRBJ1-1; no definite D call. Germline V gene lookup returns CDR1 SQVTM and CDR2 ANQGSEA. The germline V and J ends were trimmed by 6 bases and 1 base, with 18 bases remaining between them. The CDR3 sequence is 15 residues long. The CDR3 is CSVDSGVTWNTEAFF. The CDR3 DNA is TGCAGCGTCGACTCTGGAGTCACCTGGAACACTGAAGCTTTCTTT.

The rearrangement joins TRBV5-5 to TRBJ2-2, with 13 bases aligning to TRBD2. There are 14 residues in the CDR3. Looked up from germline, CDR1 is SGHKS and CDR2 is YYEKEE (reference sequence). With 7 bases clipped from V and 5 bases from J, the junction kept 2 bases outside the gene matches. Here the CDR3 reads CASQGLAGTGELFF. The CDR3 DNA is TGTGCCAGCCAGGGACTAGCGGGAACCGGGGAGCTGTTTTTT.

The chain links TRBV25-1 to TRBJ1-4; D gene unclear. This CDR3 contains 14 residues. Germline V gene sequence: CDR1 MGHDK, CDR2 SYGVNS. The V and J ends lost 1 base and 0 bases respectively, with 3 bases between them. CDR3 protein: CASSESATNEKLFF. The CDR3 DNA is TGTGCCAGCAGTGAATCAGCAACTAATGAAAAACTGTTTTTT. The full variable domain, its missing parts supplied by reference TRBV25-1 and TRBJ1-4, is EADIYQTPRYLVIGTGKKITLECSQTMGHDKMYWYQQDPGMELHLIHYSYGVNSTEKGDLSSESTVSRIRTEHFPLTLESARPSHTSQYLCASSESATNEKLFFGSGTQLSVL.

The gene calls are TRBV28 and TRBJ1-4; tentative D call: TRBD1 (5 bases). The CDR3 runs to 13 residues. V was clipped by 10 bases and J by 8 bases, with 17 bases between them. Germline V gives CDR1 MDHEN, CDR2 SYDVKM. In DNA, the CDR3 is TGTGCCACCTCGGACGACGGGGGGGAAAAACTGTTTTTT. This translates into CATSDDGGEKLFF.

V and J are TRBV6-5 and TRBJ2-7; 7 bases align to TRBD2. The V and J ends lost 2 bases and 0 bases, in that order; junction bases with no gene match: 1. Germline values: CDR1 MNHEY, CDR2 SVGAGI. The CDR3 extends over 14 amino acids. CDR3 residues: CASSYGGGSYEQYF. The CDR3 DNA reads as TGTGCCAGCAGTTACGGGGGGGGCTCCTACGAGCAGTACTTC.

V and J are TRBV7-2 and TRBJ2-5; 8 nucleotides align to TRBD2. The junction had 10 bases not matched to a gene; V was cut back by 5 bases and J by 5 bases. CDR1 is SGHTA and CDR2 is FQGNSA in the germline V gene. This CDR3 has 15 residues. CDR3 sequence: CASSPRGGGSETQYF. CDR3 DNA sequence: TGTGCCAGCAGCCCCCGGGGGGGCGGGAGTGAGACCCAGTACTTC.

The V call is TRBV19, the J call TRBJ2-5; 12 bases map to TRBD2. The CDR3 loop spans 16 amino acids. V shed 7 bases and J 4 bases; nucleotides not matched to a gene: 10. Germline CDR1 reads LNHDA; CDR2 reads SQIVND (reference sequence). CDR3 nucleotides: TGTGCCAGTACCGGCACCCGACTAGCGGGGGTAGAGACCCAGTACTTC. Protein product: CASTGTRLAGVETQYF.

The gene calls are TRBV7-8 and TRBJ1-1, with D possibly matching TRBD1 (5 bases). Germline CDR1 is SGHVS and CDR2 is FQNEAQ. This CDR3 region has 14 residues. The V end lost 1 base, the J end lost 4 bases, and 10 bases lay between the germline ends. CDR3 nucleotide sequence: TGTGCCAGCAGCTTAGAGGGGATTCTCACTGAAGCTTTCTTT. Amino acids: CASSLEGILTEAFF.

This clone was detected a few times. One end of the junction fails to match germline, which may point to a read error. The rearrangement joins TRBV15 to TRBJ2-5; possible D gene TRBD1, 6 bases. The J call may be wrong; the DNA end is better matched by TRBJ2-7. CDR1 and CDR2 from the germline V gene are LNHNV and YYDKDF (reference sequence). This CDR3 spans 13 amino acids. The CDR3 region has the DNA TGTGCCACCGGCAGAGAGGACAGCTACGAGCAGTACTTC. As protein: CATGREDSYEQYF.

The chain has TRBV9 and TRBJ2-1, with 9 bases matching TRBD2. The CDR3 extends over 17 amino acids. Germline V gene lookup returns CDR1 SGDLS and CDR2 YYNGEE. After removal of 4 bases from V and 2 bases from J, the junction contained 10 bases not matched to a gene. As DNA, the CDR3 is TGTGCCAGCAGCAATATAGCGGGGGACTCAACCTACAATGAGCAGTTCTTC. It translates to CASSNIAGDSTYNEQFF.

The V call is TRBV9, the J call TRBJ2-1; TRBD2 agrees at 12 bases. After removal of 1 base from V and 8 bases from J, the junction contained 4 bases not matched to a gene. The germline V gene encodes CDR1 SGDLS and CDR2 YYNGEE. The CDR3 sequence is 15 residues long. CDR3 amino acids: CASSVSSGGVHEQFF. The CDR3 region has the DNA TGTGCCAGCAGCGTATCTAGCGGGGGGGTCCATGAGCAGTTCTTC.

A word on this clone: Germline is not matched at one junction end, which may reflect a read error. The rearrangement links TRBV5-6 to TRBJ1-6, with no clear D. The CDR3 consists of 15 residues. Germline-derived CDR1 and CDR2 are SGHDT and YYEEEE. In nucleotides, the CDR3 is TGTGCCAGCAGTTTGGGTGGGAGCTATAATTCACCCCTCCACTTT. It is translated as CASSLGGSYNSPLHF.

The rearrangement joins TRBV10-1 to TRBJ2-6, with TRBD1 matching 8 bases. V lost 2 bases to trimming and J lost 1 base; unmatched junction nucleotides: 10. CDR3 length: 19 amino acids. Germline-derived CDR1 and CDR2 are WNHNN and SYGVQD (reference sequence). Here the CDR3 reads CASSEPSTGEASGANVLTF. The CDR3 nucleotides read TGCGCCAGCAGTGAGCCATCGACAGGGGAAGCATCTGGGGCCAACGTCCTGACTTTC.

This chain joins TRBV5-1 and TRBJ1-4; D ambiguous. The CDR3 runs 14 residues. V was pared by 0 bases and J by 6 bases, with 9 bases between. Germline lookup yields CDR1 SGHRS and CDR2 YFSETQ. CDR3 sequence reads: CASSLVPQDEKLFF. CDR3 DNA sequence: TGCGCCAGCAGCTTGGTTCCACAAGATGAAAAACTGTTTTTT.

This chain uses TRBV10-3 with TRBJ2-3; TRBD2 matches 10 bases. Germline V gene lookup returns CDR1 ENHRY and CDR2 SYGVKD. V shed 5 bases and J 14 bases; nucleotides not matched to a gene: 13. This CDR3 region has 14 residues. In DNA form, the CDR3 reads TGTGCCATCAGTTCCGGGACTAGCGAGATTAAGTGGTATTTT. It specifies CAISSGTSEIKWYF.

This rearrangement joins TRBV5-1 to TRBJ1-4, with D possibly matching TRBD1 (6 bases). Looked up from germline, CDR1 is SGHRS and CDR2 is YFSETQ. The CDR3 loop spans 13 amino acids. V lost 7 bases, J lost 8 bases, and 15 bases lay in between. The CDR3: CASSGDGREKLFF. The DNA for the CDR3 is TGCGCCAGCTCAGGGGACGGGCGGGAAAAACTGTTTTTT.

The chain couples TRBV2 to TRBJ1-2; 8 positions match TRBD1. Germline-derived CDR1 and CDR2 are SNHLY and FYNNEI. Trimming at V came to 6 bases and at J to 8 bases, leaving 8 bases not matched to a gene. The CDR3 has 13 amino acids. CDR3 nucleotide sequence: TGTGCCAGCAGGGACGGACAGGGACAAGGCTACACCTTC. The encoded protein is CASRDGQGQGYTF.

A word on this clone: Other DNA sequences of this sample code for an identical CDR3. The genes are TRBV7-2 and TRBJ1-6; a possible D gene is TRBD1 (5 bases). The germline V gene encodes CDR1 SGHTA and CDR2 FQGNSA. The CDR3 runs to 17 residues. The germline V and J ends were trimmed by 1 base and 3 bases, with 13 bases remaining between them. For the CDR3, the DNA is TGTGCCAGCAGCTTAGTAGGTTGGGGGGACTATAATTCACCCCTCCACTTT. This encodes CASSLVGWGDYNSPLHF.

The CDR3 region has the DNA TGTGCCAGCACCCCTCCCGGGTCAGATACGCAGTATTTT. Its translation: CASTPPGSDTQYF. The chain has TRBV6-6 and TRBJ2-3; no clear D. V was trimmed by 7 bases and J by 4 bases, leaving 12 bases between them. This CDR3 is built from 13 residues. CDR1 and CDR2 from the germline V gene are MNHNY and SVGAGI (reference sequence).

The chain carries TRBV6-6 and TRBJ2-7, with a tentative D call TRBD1 (6 bases). V was shortened by 2 bases and J by 3 bases, with 17 bases between the two germline ends. Germline loops: CDR1 MNHNY, CDR2 SVGAGI (reference sequence). There are 16 residues in the CDR3. The CDR3 here is CASSYRQVTSHYEQYF. The DNA for the CDR3 is TGTGCCAGCAGTTACCGACAGGTAACATCACACTACGAGCAGTACTTC.

The DNA of the CDR3 is TGTGCCAGCAAACAGGGTTTGATCTTCCTTGGAAACACCATATATTTT. Its translation is CASKQGLIFLGNTIYF. The rearrangement links TRBV2 to TRBJ1-3, with D tentatively TRBD1 (6 bases). Germline V gene lookup returns CDR1 SNHLY and CDR2 FYNNEI. The CDR3 contains 16 residues. V dropped 7 bases and J dropped 3 bases, with 19 bases sitting between them. The full variable domain, its missing parts supplied by reference TRBV2 and TRBJ1-3, is EPEVTQTPSHQVTQMGQEVILRCVPISNHLYFYWYRQILGQKVEFLVSFYNNEISEKSEIFDDQFSVERPDGSNFTLKIRSTKLEDSAMYFCASKQGLIFLGNTIYFGEGSWLTVV.

The chain combines TRBV27 with TRBJ1-5, with no clear D. The V gene lost 2 bases and the J gene lost 4 bases, with 9 bases spanning the gap. The CDR3 has 14 amino acids. Germline-derived CDR1 and CDR2 are MNHEY and SMNVEV (reference sequence). CDR3 sequence: CASSLRPGNQPQHF. CDR3 sequence (DNA): TGTGCCAGCAGTTTACGGCCCGGGAATCAGCCCCAGCATTTT.

The chain couples TRBV27 to TRBJ2-3, with 8 nucleotides matching TRBD1. The CDR3 extends over 19 amino acids. Germline CDR1 MNHEY, CDR2 SMNVEV (reference sequence). The J segment lost 5 bases and the V segment lost 4 bases, leaving 20 bases of the junction unmatched. CDR3 nucleotide sequence: TGTGCCAGCAGTTCCCCGTTTCCCGGGGCAGGGGGCGGCATAGATACGCAGTATTTT. This codes for CASSSPFPGAGGGIDTQYF.

The V gene is TRBV7-8, the J gene TRBJ1-2; 8 nucleotides agree with TRBD1. V lost 6 bases and J lost 3; bases outside the gene matches: 3. The CDR3 runs 13 residues. The germline gives CDR1 SGHVS, CDR2 FQNEAQ. CDR3 sequence reads: CASSQTGDYGYTF. DNA for the CDR3: TGTGCCAGCAGTCAGACAGGGGACTATGGCTACACCTTC.